The entry below gives a single T cell receptor (beta chain) sequence along with its context. Its antigen is unknown. At one boundary the junction diverges from the germline segment, which might be a read error. This entry is derived from a study of tumor-infiltrating lymphocytes in primary liver carcinoma. At the level of the study: Samples returned roughly 3.65 to 8 million productive TCRbeta reads each. Read depth did not differ significantly between tissue types.

General study results and limits: Detection in all five tumor regions applied to only about 7.5-24% of top clones.

The CDR3 covers 14 residues. From germline, CDR1 is MNHNS and CDR2 SASEGT. Starting material for RNA and DNA co-extraction consisted of about 20-30 mg of unsorted bulk tissue. A constant-region primer primed TCR beta cDNA synthesis from 400 to 550 ng of total RNA. Generation of the TCR beta libraries relied on three nested multiplex PCR rounds using slightly modified ARM-PCR. The study ran its first two PCR rounds for roughly 11 cycles each, using TRBV1-TRBV30 forward primers and a C-beta reverse primer. TCRdb used MiXCR to reprocess the multiplex PCR reads, holding one entry per CDR3 protein. There are tens of thousands of distinct CDR3 sequences in the sample; roughly four fifths occur only once, and around a third lies in the top ten.

Sequenced input: liver tumor tissue from sampling region 5. Subset given: tumor region T5, tumor centre. This TCR was sampled from a man in his forties with primary liver carcinoma and hepatitis B virus infection. J is TRBJ1-5 and V is TRBV6-1; perhaps TRBD1 as D (5 bases). Here the CDR3 reads CASGEGKSDQPQHF. The CDR3 DNA reads TGTGCCAGCGGTGAGGGGAAGTCAGATCAGCCCCAGCATTTT.